This TCR beta chain was documented in a study of T cell clones after liver transplantation. Regarding this clone: Its antigen remains unknown.

CDR1 and CDR2 from the germline V gene are MNHNY and SVGAGI (reference sequence). CDR3 length: 16 amino acids. V was clipped by 2 bases and J by 2 bases; unmatched bases: 4. Study-wide results and limits: A significant post-transplant drop in circulating graft-donor-reactive CD4 TCRbeta sequences occurred in most of the 8 subjects. Small, mixed patient groups and varying post-transplant times limit these conclusions.

TCRdb's copy holds only in-frame clones and misses some; the assay was immunoSEQ multiplex PCR. Among about 120,000 clones listed, over 75% were seen once. The material sequenced was CD4+ T cells from blood, taken 12 months after liver transplant. V is TRBV6-6 and J is TRBJ2-3, with TRBD2 identical over 10 bases. The receptor was derived from a human patient who received a liver transplant. Part of the T cells may come from the graft donor. The CDR3 bases are TGTGCCAGCAGTTACACTAGCGGGACCTACACAGATACGCAGTATTTT. It encodes CASSYTSGTYTDTQYF.